The clone carrying this T cell receptor (beta chain) was picked up one time. Its antigen is as yet unknown. This sample is part of a study of shared clonotypes between healthy human individuals. Broader study findings: The authors sampled blood alone, and tissue repertoires likely differ.

From germline, CDR1 is KGHSH and CDR2 LQKENI. Losses at the gene ends were 3 bases for V and 4 bases for J; bases not matched to a gene: 6. The CDR3 spans 15 residues. The donor cohort consisted entirely of Caucasian adults residing in Nashville, Tennessee. Into CD45RA+ naive and CD45RA-negative memory subsets, the CD4+ cells were split. Measured with immunoSEQ multiplex PCR; TCRdb has only the in-frame clones, and not every one. Here the sample spans some 2,400,000 clones, about 94% being singletons. Sequencing was done on a sample of naive CD4+ T cells sorted from blood. The subset here: CD45RA+ positively selected. This rearrangement joins TRBV18 to TRBJ2-1, with 7 bases aligning to TRBD1. The receptor comes from a man between 18 and 29 years old in good health. CDR3 DNA: TGTGCCAGCTCACCGACAGGGCCCCAGTACAATGAGCAGTTCTTC. Protein sequence: CASSPTGPQYNEQFF. The full variable domain, rest sourced from reference TRBV18 and TRBJ2-1, is NAGVMQNPRHLVRRRGQEARLRCSPMKGHSHVYWYRQLPEEGLKFMVYLQKENIIDESGMPKERFSAEFPKEGPSILRIQQVVRGDSAAYFCASSPTGPQYNEQFFGPGTRLTVL.